The sequence of this TCR beta chain was determined in a study of CD8+ T cells in alopecia areata. Stated treatment: oral pan-JAK inhibitor, 5-10 mg twice daily. Following RNA extraction, reverse transcription yielded cDNA that acted as the sequencing template. Data came from immunoSEQ multiplex PCR; TCRdb stores just in-frame clones and leaves some out. The sample lists about 140,000 clones; about 88% were seen once. Sequences were derived from CD8+ T cells sorted from blood, sampled at week 4, from a patient treated with tofacitinib. The receptor's source is a human donor with alopecia areata.

This chain's CDR3 is CSVEYAGTGSLYEQYF. CDR3 nucleotides: TGCAGCGTTGAGTACGCCGGGACAGGCTCACTCTACGAGCAGTACTTC. The chain recombines TRBV29-1 with TRBJ2-7; 8 positions match TRBD1. Trimming took 3 bases from V and 3 from J; bases not matched to a gene: 13. This CDR3 comprises 16 residues. In germline, CDR1 is SQVTM, CDR2 ANQGSEA.